This TCR beta chain stems from a study of cytomegalovirus exposure and HLA in healthy donors. Notes on the study in general: Earlier analysis looked at TCR beta V segments, and most were productive about 90% or about 30% of the time. Most CMV-associated TCR beta chains appeared HLA-restricted in a later analysis.

Primers for the PCR totalled 60 Vbeta and 13 Jbeta. Sequencing used immunoSEQ multiplex PCR; TCRdb keeps in-frame clones, though not all of them. Of some 69,000 clones listed, approximately 70% are singletons. The V gene end was trimmed by 4 bases and the J gene end by 1 base; junction bases not matched to a gene: 7. Germline-derived CDR1 and CDR2 are LNHDA and SQIVND (reference sequence). The CDR3 extends over 16 amino acids. Notes on this clone: Antigen: not known.

This receptor was obtained from a male donor in good health and CMV-seropositive. J is TRBJ2-7 and V is TRBV19, with 10 nucleotides matching TRBD2. Sequencing used PBMCs. The CDR3 DNA sequence: TGTGCCAGTAGTAAGCAGAGCGGGGGGGCATCCTACGAGCAGTACTTC. Translating it yields CASSKQSGGASYEQYF.